This T cell receptor (beta chain) was obtained from a study of blood T cell repertoires in COVID-19. Sequenced by immunoSEQ multiplex PCR; TCRdb stores in-frame clones only, minus some. Altogether approximately 240,000 clones are present, about 88% being singletons, with the ten largest covering approximately 2.1%. CDR3 length: 17 amino acids. Germline CDR1 reads MNHEY; CDR2 reads SMNVEV (reference sequence). Unmatched junction bases numbered 8, after V lost 2 bases and J lost 4 bases. Input material: peripheral blood. The chain carries TRBV27 and TRBJ2-1; 10 positions agree with TRBD1. This receptor was taken from a middle-aged woman who had recovered from COVID-19. The DNA for the CDR3 is TGTGCCAGCAGTTTACTCTTCGGACAGGGGGTTTACAATGAGCAGTTCTTC. Translated: CASSLLFGQGVYNEQFF.